A selection of T cell receptor beta chains follows, all from one sample in a study of T-cell reconstitution after alpha-beta-depleted transplantation in children. TCRdb processed the PCR reads anew with MiXCR; each CDR3 protein has one entry. Among roughly 200,000 distinct CDR3 sequences, approximately 6.3% were seen once, and the ten largest hold 5.5% to 6.5%. The material sequenced was PBMCs, taken before TCRalphabeta/CD19-depleted stem cell transplant. The receptors originated from a boy younger than 10 with acute lymphoblastic leukemia, due to receive a stem cell transplant. Both conserved end residues are part of each CDR3. D genes are given only for firm matches. Some rows have no size entry. The others give once, few or many, or a class for an expanded clone.

abundance: .
j_gene: TRBJ2-3
v_gene: TRBV19
d_gene: .
CDR3nt: TGTGCCACCGCAGGGAGCGGTACAGATACGCAGTATTTT
CDR3aa: CATAGSGTDTQYF

abundance: many
j_gene: TRBJ2-7
v_gene: TRBV29-1
d_gene: TRBD2
CDR3nt: TGCAGCGTTGGTCTAGCGGGTTTACCCTACGAGCAGTACTTC
CDR3aa: CSVGLAGLPYEQYF

abundance: few
j_gene: TRBJ1-1
v_gene: TRBV20-1
d_gene: .
CDR3nt: TGCAGTGCTAGAGATTTGACGGGGGGCCCCACTGAAGCTTTCTTT
CDR3aa: CSARDLTGGPTEAFF

abundance: .
j_gene: TRBJ1-4
v_gene: TRBV15
d_gene: .
CDR3nt: TGTGCCACCAGCAGAGATAGTCCCGGCGGGCCTGAAAAACTGTTTTTT
CDR3aa: CATSRDSPGGPEKLFF

abundance: many
j_gene: TRBJ1-1
v_gene: TRBV27
d_gene: TRBD1
CDR3nt: TGTGCCAGCAGTTTACTTCGGACAGGGGGCTCCACTGAAGCTTTCTTT
CDR3aa: CASSLLRTGGSTEAFF

abundance: .
j_gene: TRBJ2-6
v_gene: TRBV6-1
d_gene: .
CDR3nt: TGTGCCAGCAGTGAAGCGCACTCTGGGGCCAACGTCCTGACTTTC
CDR3aa: CASSEAHSGANVLTF

abundance: many
j_gene: TRBJ2-7
v_gene: TRBV18
d_gene: TRBD1
CDR3nt: TGTGCCAGCTCACCACTTTCGACAGGGGGCTTAAACGAGCAGTACTTC
CDR3aa: CASSPLSTGGLNEQYF

abundance: many
j_gene: TRBJ2-4
v_gene: TRBV5-1
d_gene: .
CDR3nt: TGCGCCAGCAGCTCACAGGGTTTCAAAAACATTCAGTACTTC
CDR3aa: CASSSQGFKNIQYF

abundance: .
j_gene: TRBJ2-3
v_gene: TRBV7-2
d_gene: .
CDR3nt: TGTGCCAGCAGCTTAGGCGGACGGGGCACAGATACGCATTATTTT
CDR3aa: CASSLGGRGTDTHYF

abundance: many
j_gene: TRBJ2-5
v_gene: TRBV7-9
d_gene: .
CDR3nt: TGTGCCAGCGAAGAGGGGGGCCGTTACCAAGAGACCCAGTACTTC
CDR3aa: CASEEGGRYQETQYF

abundance: many
j_gene: TRBJ1-2
v_gene: TRBV4-3
d_gene: .
CDR3nt: TGCGCCAGCAGCCCCTCCCTTAACTATGGCTACACCTTC
CDR3aa: CASSPSLNYGYTF

abundance: few
j_gene: TRBJ1-2
v_gene: TRBV7-2
d_gene: TRBD1
CDR3nt: TGTGCCAGCAGCTTAGCACAGGGGGCTGGCTACACCTTC
CDR3aa: CASSLAQGAGYTF

abundance: .
j_gene: TRBJ1-5
v_gene: TRBV23-1
d_gene: .
CDR3nt: TGCGCCAGCAGCCCCCTGGCGACAGGCTACTGGATGCCCCAGCATTTT
CDR3aa: CASSPLATGYWMPQHF

abundance: .
j_gene: TRBJ1-2
v_gene: TRBV28
d_gene: .
CDR3nt: TGTGCCAGCAGTTTATCAGGGTCGCGTAACTATGGCTACACCTTC
CDR3aa: CASSLSGSRNYGYTF

abundance: many
j_gene: TRBJ2-7
v_gene: TRBV29-1
d_gene: .
CDR3nt: TGCAGCGTTAAAACAGGGAAATCCTACGAGCAGTACTTC
CDR3aa: CSVKTGKSYEQYF

abundance: many
j_gene: TRBJ2-1
v_gene: TRBV27
d_gene: TRBD2
CDR3nt: TGTGCCAGCAGTGCCGGACTAGCGGATGAGCAGTTCTTC
CDR3aa: CASSAGLADEQFF

abundance: .
j_gene: TRBJ1-4
v_gene: TRBV6-5
d_gene: TRBD1
CDR3nt: TGTGCCAGCAGTTCAAGACAGGGGCGTTCTAATGAAAAACTGTTTTTT
CDR3aa: CASSSRQGRSNEKLFF

abundance: few
j_gene: TRBJ1-5
v_gene: TRBV20-1
d_gene: .
CDR3nt: TGCAGTGCTAGAGAGGGCAGTCAGCCCCAGCATTTT
CDR3aa: CSAREGSQPQHF

abundance: many
j_gene: TRBJ2-1
v_gene: TRBV11-3
d_gene: .
CDR3nt: TGTGCCAGCAGCTTTGAGTCGATTAATGAGCAGTTCTTC
CDR3aa: CASSFESINEQFF

abundance: many
j_gene: TRBJ2-3
v_gene: TRBV7-2
d_gene: .
CDR3nt: TGTGCCAGCAGCCCCCGGGGCTCGACAGATACGCAGTATTTT
CDR3aa: CASSPRGSTDTQYF

abundance: many
j_gene: TRBJ1-5
v_gene: TRBV7-2
d_gene: .
CDR3nt: TGTGCCAGCAGCTTAGCCCCACAGGGTGGGGTTCAGCCCCAGCATTTT
CDR3aa: CASSLAPQGGVQPQHF

abundance: once
j_gene: TRBJ2-7
v_gene: TRBV27
d_gene: .
CDR3nt: TGTGCCAGCAGTTTATCGTTAGGATCCTACGAGCAGTACTTC
CDR3aa: CASSLSLGSYEQYF

abundance: many
j_gene: TRBJ2-5
v_gene: TRBV20-1
d_gene: TRBD1
CDR3nt: TGCAGCGCAGTCCTCCGACAGGGCGGACAAGAGACCCAGTACTTC
CDR3aa: CSAVLRQGGQETQYF

abundance: .
j_gene: TRBJ2-5
v_gene: TRBV20-1
d_gene: .
CDR3nt: TGCAGTGCTAGAGTTGGGAGTGGCAGACAAGAGACCCAGTACTTC
CDR3aa: CSARVGSGRQETQYF

abundance: few
j_gene: TRBJ2-6
v_gene: TRBV19
d_gene: .
CDR3nt: TGTGCCAGTAGCCCGAACCTCCCCGGGAGCGCCCTCACTGGGGCCAACGTCCTGACTTTC
CDR3aa: CASSPNLPGSALTGANVLTF

abundance: many
j_gene: TRBJ2-2
v_gene: TRBV20-1
d_gene: .
CDR3nt: TGCAGTGCTAGAGATGACCCTATCTCATTTTACACCGGGGAGCTGTTTTTT
CDR3aa: CSARDDPISFYTGELFF

abundance: .
j_gene: TRBJ2-2
v_gene: TRBV5-2
d_gene: .
CDR3nt: TGTGCCAGGGGCCTTGGGTTTCCCGGGGAGCTGTTTTTT
CDR3aa: CARGLGFPGELFF

abundance: many
j_gene: TRBJ2-7
v_gene: TRBV29-1
d_gene: .
CDR3nt: TGCAGCGTTGTGGGTTCTTCCTCCTACGAGCAGTACTTC
CDR3aa: CSVVGSSSYEQYF

abundance: many
j_gene: TRBJ1-5
v_gene: TRBV12-3/TRBV12-4
d_gene: .
CDR3nt: TGTGCCAGCACCTTCGGGAGCAATCAGCCCCAGCATTTT
CDR3aa: CASTFGSNQPQHF

abundance: many
j_gene: TRBJ1-1
v_gene: TRBV6-5
d_gene: .
CDR3nt: TGTGCCAGCAGTTACTCACACAGAAACACTGAAGCTTTCTTT
CDR3aa: CASSYSHRNTEAFF

abundance: many
j_gene: TRBJ2-7
v_gene: TRBV28
d_gene: .
CDR3nt: TGTGCCAGCAGTTTAAGCCCAGCTAGCGAGCAGTACTTC
CDR3aa: CASSLSPASEQYF